The 8 T cell receptor beta chains reported below all come from one sample, sequenced in a study of T cells after yellow fever vaccination. TCRdb used MiXCR to reprocess the 5' RACE reads, holding one entry per CDR3 protein. In the table there are more than 65,000 distinct CDR3 sequences, 7.3% of which are singletons. The sample here was CD8+ T cells sorted from PBMCs, taken around 10 days after the first yellow fever vaccination. The receptors shown here come from a man aged 18 to 30 who received the YFV17D yellow fever vaccine.

This clonotype was seen many times. The genes are TRBV29-1 and TRBJ2-5; D is unclear. Trimming stripped 3 bases from V and 5 bases from J, with 13 bases between. Germline V gives CDR1 SQVTM, CDR2 ANQGSEA. The CDR3 length is 13 residues. CDR3 amino acids: CSVDRSALETQYF. The CDR3 DNA sequence: TGCAGCGTTGATAGGTCGGCACTGGAGACCCAGTACTTC. The full variable domain, its missing parts supplied by reference TRBV29-1 and TRBJ2-5, is SAVISQKPSRDICQRGTSLTIQCQVDSQVTMMFWYRQQPGQSLTLIATANQGSEATYESGFVIDKFPISRPNLTFSTLTVSNMSPEDSSIYLCSVDRSALETQYFGPGTRLLVL.

In the case of this clonotype: A clone one base away is much larger, so this may be a read error. The V call is TRBV5-5, the J call TRBJ2-3; no clear D. Per the germline V gene, CDR1 is SGHKS and CDR2 is YYEKEE (reference sequence). This CDR3 is 16 amino acids long. In DNA form, the CDR3 reads TGTTCCAGCAGCTTGATTCCGTCGGCGCTCACAGATACGCAGTATTTT. Protein sequence: CSSSLIPSALTDTQYF.

Many counts were recorded for this clonotype. The chain joins TRBV7-9 to TRBJ2-1; 14 nucleotides match TRBD2. This CDR3 has 18 amino acids. V shed 1 base, J shed 5 bases, and the junction held 7 bases outside the gene matches. Germline V gene lookup returns CDR1 SEHNR and CDR2 FQNEAQ (reference sequence). For the CDR3, the DNA is TGTGCCAGCAGCTTAGGACGACTAGCGGGGGGGCCTAACAATGAGCAGTTCTTC. Protein: CASSLGRLAGGPNNEQFF. Full variable domain (outside the CDR3, taken from reference TRBV7-9 and TRBJ2-1): DTGVSQNPRHKITKRGQNVTFRCDPISEHNRLYWYRQTLGQGPEFLTYFQNEAQLEKSRLLSDRFSAERPKGSFSTLEIQRTEQGDSAMYLCASSLGRLAGGPNNEQFFGPGTRLTVL.

This clonotype showed up many times. The junction shows a germline mismatch at one end, possibly a read error. This rearrangement joins TRBV4-2 to TRBJ2-3; no clear D gene. The germline V gene encodes CDR1 LGHNA and CDR2 YNFKEQ. This CDR3 comprises 16 residues. CDR3 sequence: CASSQESWASTDTQYF. The CDR3 DNA follows: TGCGCCAGCAGCCAAGAATCTTGGGCTAGCACAGATACGCAGTATTTT.

The CDR3 is CATSSRANQPQHF. In DNA form, the CDR3 reads TGTGCCACCAGCAGCAGGGCAAATCAGCCCCAGCATTTT. The chain employs TRBV15 and TRBJ1-5; D is perhaps TRBD1 (5 bases). The CDR3 is 13 residues long. Germline CDR1 and CDR2: LNHNV and YYDKDF (reference sequence). Trimming pared 3 bases from V and 4 bases from J, leaving 7 bases between.

This clonotype has only a few counts. The rearrangement joins TRBV29-1 to TRBJ2-5; a possible D gene is TRBD1 (6 bases). Germline CDR1 reads SQVTM; CDR2 reads ANQGSEA. The CDR3 contains 15 residues. Trimming stripped 2 bases from V and 1 base from J, with 14 bases between. The CDR3 protein is CSVELGRGSQETQYF. The CDR3 DNA sequence: TGCAGCGTTGAACTCGGCAGGGGTTCCCAAGAGACCCAGTACTTC.

This clonotype was recorded a few times. J is TRBJ2-2 and V is TRBV4-1, with TRBD1 matching over 8 bases. In germline, CDR1 is MGHRA, CDR2 YSYEKL. V was pared by 3 bases and J by 8 bases, with 8 bases of the junction left unmatched. This CDR3 has 15 residues. CDR3 in amino acids: CASSHRQGMAGELFF. The CDR3 coding sequence is TGCGCCAGCAGCCATCGACAGGGGATGGCGGGGGAGCTGTTTTTT.

This clonotype was counted many times. This sequence joins TRBV2 and TRBJ2-3; D remains ambiguous. From germline, CDR1 is SNHLY and CDR2 FYNNEI. V lost 0 bases and J 4 bases, leaving 2 bases between the germline ends. The CDR3 loop spans 12 amino acids. The CDR3 protein is CASSEASDTQYF. CDR3 nucleotides: TGTGCCAGCAGTGAAGCGTCAGATACGCAGTATTTT.